This TCR beta chain is from a study of T cells after yellow fever vaccination. Study information: Researchers used SMART-Seq v4 Ultra Low Input to prepare fractions that had low cell numbers. Study-level findings and limits: Abundant clonotypes from the bulk population could have been carried over as contaminants into FACS-sorted repertoires. The booster response re-showed most primary clones: about 96% CD4, around 87% CD8.

This CDR3 region has 15 residues. Germline V lookup: CDR1 SGHTA, CDR2 FQGTGA. V gave up 5 bases and J gave up 4 bases, with 16 bases separating them. In the case of this clonotype: Its matching antigen is unknown.

5'RACE template switching produced TCR cDNA carrying a universal primer site and UMIs. One entry per CDR3 protein results from TCRdb running MiXCR on the 5' RACE reads. This sample has 610,000 or so distinct CDR3 sequences, with around an eighth found just once. V is TRBV7-3 and J is TRBJ2-3; no firm D call. This TCR came from a man aged 25-45 years who received the YFV17D yellow fever vaccine. The sequences come from PBMCs, collected on the day of the yellow fever booster vaccination. CDR3 in DNA: TGTGCCAGCAGCCCCGGGCGAGCCAGGCCAGATACGCAGTATTTT. The encoded protein is CASSPGRARPDTQYF.